This paragraph reports one TCR beta chain. Its specific antigen is unknown. No much larger clone is present one base from it, and per-base qualities are unavailable. This record belongs to a study of blood T cell repertoires in COVID-19 (dated by TCRdb to the early 2020s). In the study overall: Collaborator samples came from the United States, Italy and Spain and covered acute and convalescent phases of COVID-19. The dataset comprised deeply sampled blood TCRbeta repertoires from subjects exposed to, actively infected with, or recovered from COVID-19. Samples were obtained from the ongoing ImmuneRACE study (first 160 participants) and from about 1,300 subjects provided by 6 global collaborators. A de-identified subject ID, COVID-19 status, age in years and sex were almost always included in the sample metadata. Where HLA class I and class II types were available, the types were taken from metadata supplied by the sample provider, not from assay-based typing. The repertoires were made available in a free public database intended to serve as a resource for research on the immune response to SARS-CoV-2. The prospective study material was composed of cDNA or gDNA derived from T cells, B-cell-depleted T cells, or PBMCs.

The immunoSEQ Assay, a bias-controlled multiplex PCR, was used to amplify TCRbeta CDR3 regions from genomic DNA. For the original study's pipeline: Within the assay, amplification of reference gene primers was used to estimate how many nucleated cells each sample contained. To quantify the absolute abundance of each unique TCRbeta CDR3 rearrangement, sequence reads were collapsed and filtered. Productive Simpson clonality was computed per sample as the square root of Simpson's diversity index over productive rearrangements. The immuneACCESS repertoire file appears here via TCRdb, limited to in-frame rearrangements. These files lack a portion of the clones; in checked studies, under half of the deficit traces to unresolved V genes, and the cause of the others is not known. V and J calls and clone size are given by that table; D and trimming were obtained from the DNA. This sample lists about 300,000 clones; about nine tenths were detected once. The ten largest clones capture approximately 7.2% of the sample.

Study-wide conclusions, independent of this receptor: How much clinical and demographic metadata was included differed by source and by participant, and the metadata was provided uncurated.

Another Seattle source contributed samples from volunteer blood donors who had recovered from COVID-19. Each collaborating institution followed its own protocols to collect whole blood in K2EDTA tubes. Collaborator samples were shipped for TCRbeta analysis as frozen whole blood, isolated PBMCs, or DNA extracted from either sample type. From the germline V gene, CDR1 is SGHRS and CDR2 is YFSETQ. V loses 4 bases at its end and J loses 3 bases; junction bases beyond the gene matches: 4. The CDR3 holds 14 amino acids from the cysteine to the phenylalanine. CDR3 DNA only is kept here, 42 bases in frame from base 1.

Source material: peripheral blood. In this chain, TRBV5-1 is recombined with TRBJ1-2; TRBD1 matches 9 bases in the middle. This TCR was recovered from a woman aged 25 to 39 who had recovered from COVID-19. The CDR3 region reads CASSGQGLHYGYTF. At the DNA level, the sequence is TGCGCCAGCAGCGGACAGGGGCTACACTATGGCTACACCTTC.